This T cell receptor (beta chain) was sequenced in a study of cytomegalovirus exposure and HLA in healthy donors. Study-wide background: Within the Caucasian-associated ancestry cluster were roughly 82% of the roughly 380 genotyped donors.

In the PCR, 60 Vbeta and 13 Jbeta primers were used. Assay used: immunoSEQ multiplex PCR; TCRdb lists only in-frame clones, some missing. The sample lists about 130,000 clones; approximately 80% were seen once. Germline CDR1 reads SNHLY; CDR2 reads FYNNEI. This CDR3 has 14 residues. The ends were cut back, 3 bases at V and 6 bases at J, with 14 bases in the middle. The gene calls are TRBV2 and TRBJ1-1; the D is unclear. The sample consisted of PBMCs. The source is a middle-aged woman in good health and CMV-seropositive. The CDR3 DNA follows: TGTGCCAGCAGTGATCTAGCGATCGGGGCTGAAGCTTTCTTT. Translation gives CASSDLAIGAEAFF.